One sample yielded the 23 T cell receptor beta chains listed below, sequenced in a study of T cell responses to AZD1222 COVID-19 vaccine. Assay: immunoSEQ multiplex PCR; the TCRdb copy retains only in-frame clones and omits some. The data hold 82,000 or so clones, with 90% to 95% observed a single time. The specimen was peripheral blood, collected on day 0 of AZD1222 vaccination. Receptor source: an adult in good health.

The CDR3 bases are TGTGCCAGCAGCTTATTTCAGGGATCCTACGAGCAGTACTTC. Its translation: CASSLFQGSYEQYF. J is TRBJ2-7 and V is TRBV11-2; D is perhaps TRBD1 (5 bases). CDR1 is SGHAT and CDR2 is FQNNGV in the germline V gene. Trimming removed 2 bases at V and 1 base at J, with 9 bases between. CDR3 length: 14 residues.

The rearrangement uses TRBV5-6 and TRBJ2-5; 7 bases align to TRBD1. This CDR3 region has 14 residues. Germline trimming cut 0 bases from V and 6 bases from J; bases unmatched to any gene: 5. From germline, CDR1 is SGHDT and CDR2 YYEEEE. Written as DNA, the CDR3 is TGTGCCAGCAGCTTGGAACAGGGGCGAAAGACCCAGTACTTC. Protein sequence: CASSLEQGRKTQYF.

V and J are TRBV6-6 and TRBJ2-7; D possibly uses TRBD1 or TRBD2 (6 bases each). CDR1 MNHNY and CDR2 SVGAGI come from the germline V gene (reference sequence). The CDR3 runs 14 residues. Trimming pared 8 bases from V and 2 bases from J, leaving 16 bases between. The CDR3 coding sequence is TGTGCCAGCCACTTCGGGGGCACGACCTACGAGCAGTACTTC. Translation gives CASHFGGTTYEQYF.

The rearrangement links TRBV30 to TRBJ2-5; the D is unclear. From germline, CDR1 is GTSNPN and CDR2 SVGIG (reference sequence). CDR3 length: 13 residues. The V gene lost 1 base and the J gene lost 5 bases, with 11 bases spanning the gap. The CDR3 nucleotides are TGTGCCTGGAGTGCGATAAGGCAGGAGACCCAGTACTTC. Translated, it gives CAWSAIRQETQYF.

This chain links TRBV7-2 with TRBJ2-7; D may match TRBD1 or TRBD2 (6 bases each). The germline V gene has CDR1 SGHTA and CDR2 FQGNSA. This CDR3 comprises 15 residues. V lost 5 bases and J lost 5, with 19 bases in between. The CDR3 nucleotides read TGTGCCAGCAGCCGCCCGACAGGAGGGATCCACGAGCAGTACTTC. Translation: CASSRPTGGIHEQYF.

The chain couples TRBV7-2 to TRBJ2-7; D not resolved. Per the germline V gene, CDR1 is SGHTA and CDR2 is FQGNSA. CDR3 length: 15 amino acids. V was clipped by 4 bases and J by 0 bases, with 13 bases between them. CDR3 residues: CASSSYTASSYEQYF. CDR3 nucleotides: TGTGCCAGCAGCTCCTACACGGCCAGCTCCTACGAGCAGTACTTC.

The sample holds a few counts of this clone. The chain is built from TRBV27 and TRBJ2-1; possible D gene TRBD2, 5 bases. Per germline, CDR1 MNHEY and CDR2 SMNVEV (reference sequence). V was trimmed by 3 bases and J by 9 bases, leaving 12 bases between them. The CDR3 has 13 residues. Here the CDR3 reads CASSFGSLAEQFF. The CDR3 nucleotides are TGTGCCAGCAGTTTTGGGAGTTTGGCTGAGCAGTTCTTC.

The V gene is TRBV11-2, the J gene TRBJ2-3, with D hard to call. Germline CDR1 SGHAT, CDR2 FQNNGV. CDR3 length equals 15 residues. Trimming left V 0 bases short and J 2 bases short, with 9 bases between. CDR3: CASSLEGKPTDTQYF. CDR3 DNA: TGTGCCAGCAGCTTAGAAGGGAAGCCCACAGATACGCAGTATTTT.

The chain uses TRBV5-1 and TRBJ1-2, with D uncertain. V was trimmed by 0 bases and J by 1 base, leaving 10 bases between them. Germline CDR1 SGHRS, CDR2 YFSETQ. The CDR3 is 15 amino acids. The CDR3 sequence is CASSLDGGFNYGYTF. CDR3 in DNA: TGCGCCAGCAGCTTGGACGGAGGATTTAACTATGGCTACACCTTC.

The rearrangement links TRBV9 to TRBJ1-1, with D perhaps TRBD1 (6 bases). The CDR3 contains 14 residues. Trimming left V 4 bases short and J 4 bases short, with 14 bases between. Germline CDR1 and CDR2: SGDLS and YYNGEE. CDR3 nucleotides: TGTGCCAGCAGCTCTAACCAGGGGATCACTGAAGCTTTCTTT. Its protein product is CASSSNQGITEAFF.

This clone was seen a single time. This chain links TRBV5-1 with TRBJ1-3, with 8 bases that match TRBD1. The junction had 6 bases not matched to a gene; V was cut back by 6 bases and J by 4 bases. This CDR3 is 14 amino acids long. Germline V gene lookup returns CDR1 SGHRS and CDR2 YFSETQ. CDR3 DNA sequence: TGCGCCAGCACAACAGGGGGATCAGGAAACACCATATATTTT. This sequence encodes CASTTGGSGNTIYF.

The J gene is TRBJ2-5, the V gene TRBV5-1; 8 bases line up with TRBD1. CDR1 is SGHRS, CDR2 YFSETQ, per germline. Trimming at V came to 5 bases and at J to 5 bases, leaving 8 bases not matched to a gene. The CDR3 length is 14 residues. The CDR3 sequence: CASRKTGAVETQYF. The CDR3, as DNA: TGCGCCAGCAGGAAGACAGGGGCCGTGGAGACCCAGTACTTC. The whole variable domain, filled in from reference TRBV5-1 and TRBJ2-5, reads KAGVTQTPRYLIKTRGQQVTLSCSPISGHRSVSWYQQTPGQGLQFLFEYFSETQRNKGNFPGRFSGRQFSNSRSEMNVSTLELGDSALYLCASRKTGAVETQYFGPGTRLLVL.

This sequence joins TRBV9 and TRBJ1-3; D not resolved. This CDR3 contains 12 residues. V was cut by 6 bases and J by 2 bases, with 6 bases left in between. Per germline, CDR1 SGDLS and CDR2 YYNGEE. CDR3: CASNRPGNTIYF. The CDR3 coding sequence is TGTGCCAGCAATCGGCCTGGAAACACCATATATTTT.

V usage is TRBV19 and J usage is TRBJ1-3, with 7 bases matching TRBD1. V was pared by 4 bases and J by 3 bases, with 3 bases of the junction left unmatched. The CDR3 loop spans 14 amino acids. Germline loops: CDR1 LNHDA, CDR2 SQIVND (reference sequence). CDR3 in amino acids: CASSTTGVGNTIYF. The DNA for the CDR3 is TGTGCCAGTAGTACAACAGGGGTTGGAAACACCATATATTTT. The variable domain in full, with the rest retrieved from reference TRBV19 and TRBJ1-3, is DGGITQSPKYLFRKEGQNVTLSCEQNLNHDAMYWYRQDPGQGLRLIYYSQIVNDFQKGDIAEGYSVSREKKESFPLTVTSAQKNPTAFYLCASSTTGVGNTIYFGEGSWLTVV.

This chain uses TRBV7-2 with TRBJ2-2; 7 bases agree with TRBD1. This CDR3 spans 15 amino acids. V lost 0 bases to trimming and J lost 6 bases; unmatched junction nucleotides: 4. Germline-derived CDR1 and CDR2 are SGHTA and FQGNSA. CDR3 in amino acids: CASSLAQGVAGELFF. The CDR3 DNA follows: TGTGCCAGCAGCTTAGCTCAGGGGGTGGCCGGGGAGCTGTTTTTT.

The chain recombines TRBV18 with TRBJ1-3, with D perhaps TRBD1 (5 bases). This CDR3 comprises 17 residues. Germline loops: CDR1 KGHSH, CDR2 LQKENI. V lost 6 bases and J lost 1, with 19 bases in between. CDR3 residues: CASSPSGGGGSGNTIYF. The CDR3, as DNA: TGTGCCAGCTCCCCCTCCGGGGGAGGAGGATCTGGAAACACCATATATTTT.

The sample holds one count of this clone. The chain recombines TRBV7-2 with TRBJ2-3, with 8 bases lining up with TRBD2. After removal of 9 bases from V and 0 bases from J, the junction contained 2 bases not matched to a gene. This CDR3 is built from 13 residues. Looked up from germline, CDR1 is SGHTA and CDR2 is FQGNSA. The CDR3 DNA sequence: TGTGCCAGGAGCGGGGGAAGCACAGATACGCAGTATTTT. Translating gives CARSGGSTDTQYF.

The chain couples TRBV12-3 or TRBV12-4 to TRBJ2-5, with D tentatively TRBD1 (5 bases). CDR3 length: 13 amino acids. The V end was cut by 3 bases, the J end by 5 bases, with 10 bases between. This chain's CDR3 is CASSFRGQETQYF. CDR3 DNA sequence: TGTGCCAGCAGTTTTAGGGGCCAGGAGACCCAGTACTTC.

The chain links TRBV4-3 to TRBJ1-1; maybe TRBD1 (6 bases). The CDR3 has 14 residues. The V end was cut by 0 bases, the J end by 13 bases, with 18 bases between. The V gene's germline CDR1 is LGHNA and CDR2 YSLEER. The CDR3 sequence is CASSQDRRGGRGFF. CDR3 in DNA: TGCGCCAGCAGCCAAGATCGGCGGGGGGGGCGCGGTTTCTTT.

This chain links TRBV7-9 with TRBJ1-2; 7 bases agree with TRBD1. Germline V gene lookup returns CDR1 SEHNR and CDR2 FQNEAQ (reference sequence). Unmatched junction bases numbered 12, after V lost 5 bases and J lost 12 bases. The CDR3 has 13 residues. The CDR3 bases are TGTGCCAGCAGCCCTGTCAGGGGGGGGTATAACACCTTC. Translating it yields CASSPVRGGYNTF. Full variable domain (missing parts from reference TRBV7-9 and TRBJ1-2): DTGVSQNPRHKITKRGQNVTFRCDPISEHNRLYWYRQTLGQGPEFLTYFQNEAQLEKSRLLSDRFSAERPKGSFSTLEIQRTEQGDSAMYLCASSPVRGGYNTFGSGTRLTVV.

The chain couples TRBV6-5 to TRBJ1-2; no clear D. The germline V gene encodes CDR1 MNHEY and CDR2 SVGAGI. The CDR3 loop spans 15 amino acids. The CDR3 protein is CAITGAPAANYGYTF. Written as DNA, the CDR3 is TGTGCTATAACGGGAGCACCAGCGGCTAACTATGGCTACACCTTC.

This sequence joins TRBV28 and TRBJ1-5; D not resolved. The V gene lost 5 bases and the J gene lost 0 bases, with 8 bases spanning the gap. The CDR3 contains 14 residues. Germline CDR1 reads MDHEN; CDR2 reads SYDVKM. CDR3 nucleotides: TGTGCCAGCAGTCCGAATCTTAGCAATCAGCCCCAGCATTTT. Its translation is CASSPNLSNQPQHF.

J is TRBJ1-2 and V is TRBV10-3, with TRBD1 identical over 10 bases. The V and J ends lost 6 bases and 4 bases, in that order; junction bases with no gene match: 5. Per the germline V gene, CDR1 is ENHRY and CDR2 is SYGVKD. This CDR3 contains 14 residues. The CDR3 spells CAISPDRGVYGYTF. The CDR3 region has the DNA TGTGCCATCAGCCCGGACAGGGGGGTCTATGGCTACACCTTC.